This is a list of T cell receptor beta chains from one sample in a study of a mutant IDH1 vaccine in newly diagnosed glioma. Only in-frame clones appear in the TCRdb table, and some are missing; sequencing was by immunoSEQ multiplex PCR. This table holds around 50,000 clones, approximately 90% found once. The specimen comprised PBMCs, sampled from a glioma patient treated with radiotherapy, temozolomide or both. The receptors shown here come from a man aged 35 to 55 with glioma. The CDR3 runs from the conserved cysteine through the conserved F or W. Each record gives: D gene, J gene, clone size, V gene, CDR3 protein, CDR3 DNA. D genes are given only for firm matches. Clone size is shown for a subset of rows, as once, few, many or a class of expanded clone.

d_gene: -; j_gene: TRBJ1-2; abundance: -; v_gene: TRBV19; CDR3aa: CASSVTLPGPWWGYTF; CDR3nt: TGTGCCAGTAGTGTTACTCTTCCGGGCCCCTGGTGGGGCTACACCTTC
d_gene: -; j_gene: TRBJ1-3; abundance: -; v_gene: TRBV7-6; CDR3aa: CASSLEAALGNTIYF; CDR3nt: TGTGCCAGCAGCTTAGAGGCAGCGCTTGGAAACACCATATATTTT
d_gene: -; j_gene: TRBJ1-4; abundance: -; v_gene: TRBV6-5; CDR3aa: CASSYLTSTNEKLFF; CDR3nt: TGTGCCAGCAGTTACCTCACATCAACTAATGAAAAACTGTTTTTT
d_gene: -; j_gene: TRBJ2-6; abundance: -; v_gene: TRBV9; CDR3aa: CASSAAGAGANVLTF; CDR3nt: TGTGCCAGCAGCGCAGCAGGGGCTGGGGCCAACGTCCTGACTTTC
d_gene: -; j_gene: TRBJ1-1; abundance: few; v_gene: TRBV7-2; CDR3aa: CASSPSANTEAFF; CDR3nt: TGTGCCAGCAGCCCTAGTGCAAACACTGAAGCTTTCTTT
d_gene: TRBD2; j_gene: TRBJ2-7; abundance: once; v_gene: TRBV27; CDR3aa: CASSFQLAGVKGEQYF; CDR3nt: TGTGCCAGCAGTTTTCAGCTAGCGGGAGTTAAAGGGGAGCAGTACTTC
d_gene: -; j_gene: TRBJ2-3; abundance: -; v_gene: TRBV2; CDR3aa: CASSYEEISTDTQYF; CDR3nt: TGTGCCAGCAGTTACGAAGAGATTAGCACAGATACGCAGTATTTT
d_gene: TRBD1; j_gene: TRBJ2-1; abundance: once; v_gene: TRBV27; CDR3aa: CASSVQGAYNEQFF; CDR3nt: TGTGCCAGCAGTGTACAGGGGGCCTACAATGAGCAGTTCTTC
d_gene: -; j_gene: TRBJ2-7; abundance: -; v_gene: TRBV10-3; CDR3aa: CAISGVGPEQYF; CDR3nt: TGTGCCATCAGTGGCGTGGGGCCCGAGCAGTACTTC
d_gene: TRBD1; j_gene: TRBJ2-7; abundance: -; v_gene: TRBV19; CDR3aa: CASKGTGAYEQYF; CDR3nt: TGTGCCAGTAAAGGGACAGGGGCCTACGAGCAGTACTTC
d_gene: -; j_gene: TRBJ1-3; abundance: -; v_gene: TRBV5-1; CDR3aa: CASSLERISGNTIYF; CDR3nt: TGCGCCAGCAGCTTGGAACGGATCTCTGGAAACACCATATATTTT
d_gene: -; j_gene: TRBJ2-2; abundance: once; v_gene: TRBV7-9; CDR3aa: CASSLIRGTNTGELFF; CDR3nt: TGTGCCAGCAGCTTAATTCGAGGGACGAACACCGGGGAGCTGTTTTTT